This TCR beta chain was sequenced during a study of spatial heterogeneity in lung cancer. Germline lookup yields CDR1 SNHLY and CDR2 FYNNEI. V dropped 8 bases and J dropped 6 bases, with 10 bases sitting between them. There are 11 residues in the CDR3. The time point here: blood at routine non-recurrence follow-up after resection. Whole RNA, isolated from tumor, nontumor lung or frozen PBMC, was sequenced without prior sorting. TCRdb called the 5' RACE reads again in MiXCR, with one record for every CDR3 protein. Of 4,000 or so distinct CDR3 sequences listed, roughly 25% are singletons. General study results and limits: Blood contained ubiquitous expanded tumor TCRs more at resection than at follow-up.

By sample share, this clonotype is medium-sized. Its target is not known. The sequence was obtained from a male donor with early-stage non-small cell lung cancer. The starting material was PBMCs, obtained at follow-up. The chain combines TRBV2 with TRBJ1-1; D gene uncertain. CDR3 coding DNA: TGTGCCAGCGGCGCGGGCTCTGAAGCTTTCTTT. It encodes CASGAGSEAFF.